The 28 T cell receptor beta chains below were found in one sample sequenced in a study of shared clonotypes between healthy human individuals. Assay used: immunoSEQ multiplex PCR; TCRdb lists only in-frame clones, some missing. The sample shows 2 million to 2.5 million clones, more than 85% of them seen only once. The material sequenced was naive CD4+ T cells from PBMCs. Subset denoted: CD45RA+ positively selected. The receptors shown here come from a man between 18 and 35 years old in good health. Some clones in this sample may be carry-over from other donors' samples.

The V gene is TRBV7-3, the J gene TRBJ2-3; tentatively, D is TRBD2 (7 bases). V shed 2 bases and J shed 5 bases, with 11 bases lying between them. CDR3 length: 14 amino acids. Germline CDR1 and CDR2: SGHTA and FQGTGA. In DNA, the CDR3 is TGTGCCAGCAGCTTAGCGGGGGCTCTAGATACGCAGTATTTT. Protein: CASSLAGALDTQYF.

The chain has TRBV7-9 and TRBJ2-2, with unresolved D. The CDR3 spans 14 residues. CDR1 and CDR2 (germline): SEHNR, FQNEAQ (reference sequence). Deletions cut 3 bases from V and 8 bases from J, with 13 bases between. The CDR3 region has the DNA TGTGCCAGCAGCTTGGTAGCCCCTGGGGGGGAGCTGTTTTTT. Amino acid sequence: CASSLVAPGGELFF.

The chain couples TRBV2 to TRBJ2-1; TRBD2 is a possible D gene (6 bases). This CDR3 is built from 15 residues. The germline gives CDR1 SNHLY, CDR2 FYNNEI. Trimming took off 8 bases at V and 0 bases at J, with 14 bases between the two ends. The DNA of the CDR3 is TGTGCCAGCTCTGTAGCGGAAGGCTCCTACAATGAGCAGTTCTTC. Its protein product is CASSVAEGSYNEQFF.

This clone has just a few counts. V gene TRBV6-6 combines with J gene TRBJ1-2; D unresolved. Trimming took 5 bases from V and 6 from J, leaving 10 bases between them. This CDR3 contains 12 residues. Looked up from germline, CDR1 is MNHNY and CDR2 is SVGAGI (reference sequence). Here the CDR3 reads CASSATGDGYTF. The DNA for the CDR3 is TGTGCCAGCAGTGCTACTGGGGATGGCTACACCTTC.

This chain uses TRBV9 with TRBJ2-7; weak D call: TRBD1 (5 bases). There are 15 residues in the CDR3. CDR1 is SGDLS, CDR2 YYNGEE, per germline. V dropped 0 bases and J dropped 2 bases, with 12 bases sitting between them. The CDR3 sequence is CASSVGAGWTYEQYF. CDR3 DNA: TGTGCCAGCAGCGTAGGGGCAGGGTGGACCTACGAGCAGTACTTC.

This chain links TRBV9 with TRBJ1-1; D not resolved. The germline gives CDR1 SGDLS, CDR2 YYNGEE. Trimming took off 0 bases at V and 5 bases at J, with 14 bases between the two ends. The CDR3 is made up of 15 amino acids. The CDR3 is CASSVEPTEYTEAFF. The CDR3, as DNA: TGTGCCAGCAGCGTAGAGCCCACGGAATATACTGAAGCTTTCTTT.

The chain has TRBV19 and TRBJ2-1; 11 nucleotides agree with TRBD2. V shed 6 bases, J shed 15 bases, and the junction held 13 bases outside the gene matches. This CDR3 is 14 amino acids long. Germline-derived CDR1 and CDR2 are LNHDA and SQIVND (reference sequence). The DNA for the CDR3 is TGTGCCAGTAGATGGGGGCTAGCGGGAGGTGAAGCGTTCTTC. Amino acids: CASRWGLAGGEAFF.

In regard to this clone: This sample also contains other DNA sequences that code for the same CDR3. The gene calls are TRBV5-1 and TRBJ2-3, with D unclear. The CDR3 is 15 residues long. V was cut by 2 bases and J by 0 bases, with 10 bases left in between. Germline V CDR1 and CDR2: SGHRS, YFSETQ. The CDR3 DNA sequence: TGCGCCAGCAGCTTTACACCGACTAGCACAGATACGCAGTATTTT. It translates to CASSFTPTSTDTQYF.

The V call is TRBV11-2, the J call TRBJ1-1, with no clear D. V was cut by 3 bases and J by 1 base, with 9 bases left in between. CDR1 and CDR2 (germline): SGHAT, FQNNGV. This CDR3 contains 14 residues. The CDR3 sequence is CASSFFAANTEAFF. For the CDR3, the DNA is TGTGCCAGCAGCTTCTTTGCAGCGAACACTGAAGCTTTCTTT.

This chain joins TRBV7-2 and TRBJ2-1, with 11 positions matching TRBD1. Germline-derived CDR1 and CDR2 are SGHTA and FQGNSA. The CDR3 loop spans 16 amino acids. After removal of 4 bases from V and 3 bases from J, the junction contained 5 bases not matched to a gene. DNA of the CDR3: TGTGCCAGCAGCTCTATGGGACAGGGGGACTACAATGAGCAGTTCTTC. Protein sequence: CASSSMGQGDYNEQFF.

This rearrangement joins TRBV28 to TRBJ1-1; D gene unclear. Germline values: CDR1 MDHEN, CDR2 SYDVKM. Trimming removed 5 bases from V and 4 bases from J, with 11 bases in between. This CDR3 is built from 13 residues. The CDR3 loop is CASSEPVATEAFF. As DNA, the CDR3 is TGTGCCAGCAGTGAACCGGTGGCCACTGAAGCTTTCTTT.

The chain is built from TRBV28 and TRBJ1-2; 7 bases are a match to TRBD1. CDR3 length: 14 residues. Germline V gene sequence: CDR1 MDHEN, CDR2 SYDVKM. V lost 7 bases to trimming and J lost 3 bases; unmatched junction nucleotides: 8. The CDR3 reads CASIAGGEDYGYTF. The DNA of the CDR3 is TGTGCCAGCATTGCAGGGGGGGAGGACTATGGCTACACCTTC.

The CDR3 is CASSIDRSRGYTF. The DNA of the CDR3 is TGTGCCAGTAGTATAGATCGGTCTCGGGGCTACACCTTC. V is TRBV19 and J is TRBJ1-2; no definite D call. Germline CDR1 and CDR2: LNHDA and SQIVND (reference sequence). Trimming left V 0 bases short and J 8 bases short, with 10 bases between. This CDR3 spans 13 amino acids.

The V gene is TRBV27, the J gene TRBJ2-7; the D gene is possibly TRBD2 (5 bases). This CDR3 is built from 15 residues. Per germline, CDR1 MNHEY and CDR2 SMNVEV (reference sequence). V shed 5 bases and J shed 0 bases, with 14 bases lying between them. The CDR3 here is CASSPADSRSYEQYF. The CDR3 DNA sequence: TGTGCCAGCAGTCCGGCGGACTCTCGCTCCTACGAGCAGTACTTC.

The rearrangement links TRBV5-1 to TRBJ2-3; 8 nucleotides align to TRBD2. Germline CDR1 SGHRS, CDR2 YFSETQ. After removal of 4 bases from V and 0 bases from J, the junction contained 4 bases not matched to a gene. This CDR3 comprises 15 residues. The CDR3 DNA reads TGCGCCAGCAGCACTAGCGGAACCAGCACAGATACGCAGTATTTT. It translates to CASSTSGTSTDTQYF.

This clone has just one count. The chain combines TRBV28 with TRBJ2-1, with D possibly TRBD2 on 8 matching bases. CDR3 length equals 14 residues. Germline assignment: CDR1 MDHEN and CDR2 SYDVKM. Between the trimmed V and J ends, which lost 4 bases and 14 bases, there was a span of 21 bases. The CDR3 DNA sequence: TGTGCCAGCAGTTCGGAGGGGGCGGGAGGCGTCAAGTTCTTC. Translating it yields CASSSEGAGGVKFF.

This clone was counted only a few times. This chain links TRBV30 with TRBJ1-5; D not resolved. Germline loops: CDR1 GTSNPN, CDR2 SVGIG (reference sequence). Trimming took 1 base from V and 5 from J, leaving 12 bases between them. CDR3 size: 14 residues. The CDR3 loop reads CAWSAGNLDQPQHF. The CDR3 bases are TGTGCCTGGAGTGCGGGGAATCTGGATCAGCCCCAGCATTTT.

The DNA for the CDR3 is TGTGCCAGCAGTCGGGACTGGGCCAACTATGGCTACACCTTC. It specifies CASSRDWANYGYTF. The chain joins TRBV6-6 to TRBJ1-2, with D perhaps matching TRBD1 (5 bases). CDR3 size: 14 residues. Trimming took off 5 bases at V and 2 bases at J, with 12 bases between the two ends. CDR1 is MNHNY and CDR2 is SVGAGI in the germline V gene (reference sequence).

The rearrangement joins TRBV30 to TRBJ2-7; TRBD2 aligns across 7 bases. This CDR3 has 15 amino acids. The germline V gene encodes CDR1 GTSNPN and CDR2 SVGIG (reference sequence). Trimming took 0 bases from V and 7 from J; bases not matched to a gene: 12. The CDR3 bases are TGTGCCTGGAGTGTAATGGACGGGAGGCCGGGGGAGCAGTACTTC. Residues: CAWSVMDGRPGEQYF.

In DNA form, the CDR3 reads TGTGCCAGCAGTCCGCTAGGACAGGGGGCATCCACCATATATTTT. Translated, it gives CASSPLGQGASTIYF. The chain employs TRBV28 and TRBJ1-3, with 11 bases aligning to TRBD1. In germline, CDR1 is MDHEN, CDR2 SYDVKM. The V and J ends lost 5 bases and 9 bases, in that order; junction bases with no gene match: 9. CDR3 length: 15 amino acids.

The CDR3 region has the DNA TGTGCCAGCAGTCAAACTTGGACAGCTCCTAGCGAGCAGTACTTC. Its protein product is CASSQTWTAPSEQYF. This chain joins TRBV27 and TRBJ2-7, with D perhaps TRBD1 (6 bases). The CDR3 runs 15 residues. Between the trimmed V and J ends, which lost 5 bases and 6 bases, there was a span of 20 bases. In germline, CDR1 is MNHEY, CDR2 SMNVEV (reference sequence).

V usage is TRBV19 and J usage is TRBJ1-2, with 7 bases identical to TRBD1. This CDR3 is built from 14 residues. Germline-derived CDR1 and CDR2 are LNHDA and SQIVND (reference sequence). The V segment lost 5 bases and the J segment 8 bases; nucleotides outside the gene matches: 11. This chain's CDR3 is CASSPRDRAGGYTF. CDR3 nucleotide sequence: TGTGCCAGTAGTCCCCGAGACAGGGCAGGAGGCTACACCTTC. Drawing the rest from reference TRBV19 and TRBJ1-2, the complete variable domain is DGGITQSPKYLFRKEGQNVTLSCEQNLNHDAMYWYRQDPGQGLRLIYYSQIVNDFQKGDIAEGYSVSREKKESFPLTVTSAQKNPTAFYLCASSPRDRAGGYTFGSGTRLTVV.

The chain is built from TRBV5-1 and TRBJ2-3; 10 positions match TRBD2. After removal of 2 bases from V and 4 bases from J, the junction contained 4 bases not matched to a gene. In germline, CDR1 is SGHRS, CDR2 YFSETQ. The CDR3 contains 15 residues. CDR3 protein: CASSFLAGASDTQYF. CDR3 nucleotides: TGCGCCAGCAGCTTCCTAGCGGGAGCCTCAGATACGCAGTATTTT.

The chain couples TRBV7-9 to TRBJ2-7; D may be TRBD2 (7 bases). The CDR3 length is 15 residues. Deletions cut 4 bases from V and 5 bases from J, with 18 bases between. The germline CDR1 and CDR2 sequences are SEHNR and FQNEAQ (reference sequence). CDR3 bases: TGTGCCAGCAGCTACCAAGGGGGGGAAATCAACGAGCAGTACTTC. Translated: CASSYQGGEINEQYF.

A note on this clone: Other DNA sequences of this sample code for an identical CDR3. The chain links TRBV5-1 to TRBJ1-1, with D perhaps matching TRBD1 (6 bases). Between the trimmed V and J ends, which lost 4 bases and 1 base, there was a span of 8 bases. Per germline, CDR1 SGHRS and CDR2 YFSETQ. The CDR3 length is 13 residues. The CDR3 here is CASSADRNTEAFF. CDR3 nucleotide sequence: TGCGCCAGCAGCGCGGACAGGAACACTGAAGCTTTCTTT.

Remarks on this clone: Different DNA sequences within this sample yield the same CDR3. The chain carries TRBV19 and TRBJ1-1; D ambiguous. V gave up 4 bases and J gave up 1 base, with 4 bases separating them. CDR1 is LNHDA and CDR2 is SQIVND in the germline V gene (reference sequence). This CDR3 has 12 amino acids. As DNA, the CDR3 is TGTGCCAGTAGTACAGGGAACACTGAAGCTTTCTTT. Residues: CASSTGNTEAFF. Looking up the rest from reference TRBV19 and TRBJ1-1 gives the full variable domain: DGGITQSPKYLFRKEGQNVTLSCEQNLNHDAMYWYRQDPGQGLRLIYYSQIVNDFQKGDIAEGYSVSREKKESFPLTVTSAQKNPTAFYLCASSTGNTEAFFGQGTRLTVV.

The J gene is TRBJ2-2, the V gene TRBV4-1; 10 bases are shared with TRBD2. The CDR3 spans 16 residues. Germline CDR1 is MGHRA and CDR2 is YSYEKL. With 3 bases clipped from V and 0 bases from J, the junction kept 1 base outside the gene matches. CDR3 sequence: CASSHLAGANTGELFF. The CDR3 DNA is TGCGCCAGCAGCCACCTAGCGGGGGCGAACACCGGGGAGCTGTTTTTT.

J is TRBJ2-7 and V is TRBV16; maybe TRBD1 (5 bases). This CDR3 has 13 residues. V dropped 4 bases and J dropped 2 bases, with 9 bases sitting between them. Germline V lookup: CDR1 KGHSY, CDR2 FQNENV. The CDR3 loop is CASSLDRAYEQYF. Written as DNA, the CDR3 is TGTGCCAGCAGCCTAGACAGAGCCTACGAGCAGTACTTC.